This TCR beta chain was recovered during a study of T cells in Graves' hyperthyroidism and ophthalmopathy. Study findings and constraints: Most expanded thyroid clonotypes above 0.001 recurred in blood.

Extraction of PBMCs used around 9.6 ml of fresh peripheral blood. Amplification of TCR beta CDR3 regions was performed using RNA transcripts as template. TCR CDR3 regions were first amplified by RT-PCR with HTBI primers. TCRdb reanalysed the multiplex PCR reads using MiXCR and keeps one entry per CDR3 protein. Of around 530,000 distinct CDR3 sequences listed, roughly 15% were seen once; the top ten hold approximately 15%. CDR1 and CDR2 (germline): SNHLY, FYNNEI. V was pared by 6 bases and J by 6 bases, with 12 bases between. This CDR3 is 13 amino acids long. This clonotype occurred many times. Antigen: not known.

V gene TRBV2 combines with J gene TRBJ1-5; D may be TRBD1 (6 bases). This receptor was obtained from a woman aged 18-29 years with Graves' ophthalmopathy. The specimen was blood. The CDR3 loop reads CASSSGDSQPQHF. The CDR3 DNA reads TGTGCCAGCAGCTCAGGGGATAGTCAGCCCCAGCATTTT.